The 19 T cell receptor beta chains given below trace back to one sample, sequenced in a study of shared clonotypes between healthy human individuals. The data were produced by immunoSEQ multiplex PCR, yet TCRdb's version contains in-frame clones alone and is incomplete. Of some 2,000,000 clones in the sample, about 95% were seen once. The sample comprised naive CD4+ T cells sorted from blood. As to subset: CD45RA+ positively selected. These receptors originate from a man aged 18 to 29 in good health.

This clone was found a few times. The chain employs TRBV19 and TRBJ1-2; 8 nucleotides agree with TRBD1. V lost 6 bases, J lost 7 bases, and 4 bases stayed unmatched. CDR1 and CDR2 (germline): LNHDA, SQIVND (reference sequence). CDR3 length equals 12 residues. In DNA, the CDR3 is TGTGCCAGTAGCGAACAGGGGGGTGGCTACACCTTC. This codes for CASSEQGGGYTF. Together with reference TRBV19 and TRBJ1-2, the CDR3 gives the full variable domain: DGGITQSPKYLFRKEGQNVTLSCEQNLNHDAMYWYRQDPGQGLRLIYYSQIVNDFQKGDIAEGYSVSREKKESFPLTVTSAQKNPTAFYLCASSEQGGGYTFGSGTRLTVV.

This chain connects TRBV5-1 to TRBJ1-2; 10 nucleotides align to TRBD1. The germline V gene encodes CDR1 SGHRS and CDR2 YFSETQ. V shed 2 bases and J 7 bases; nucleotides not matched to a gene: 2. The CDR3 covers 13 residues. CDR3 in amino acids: CASSFRDRGGYTF. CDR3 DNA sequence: TGCGCCAGCAGCTTCCGGGACAGGGGTGGCTACACCTTC. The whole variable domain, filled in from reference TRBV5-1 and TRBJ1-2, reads KAGVTQTPRYLIKTRGQQVTLSCSPISGHRSVSWYQQTPGQGLQFLFEYFSETQRNKGNFPGRFSGRQFSNSRSEMNVSTLELGDSALYLCASSFRDRGGYTFGSGTRLTVV.

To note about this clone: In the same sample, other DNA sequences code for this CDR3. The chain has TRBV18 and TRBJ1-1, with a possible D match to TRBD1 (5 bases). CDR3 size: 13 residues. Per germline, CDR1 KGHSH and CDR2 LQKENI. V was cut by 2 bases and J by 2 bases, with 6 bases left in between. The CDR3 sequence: CASSPGANTEAFF. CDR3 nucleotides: TGTGCCAGCTCACCAGGGGCAAACACTGAAGCTTTCTTT.

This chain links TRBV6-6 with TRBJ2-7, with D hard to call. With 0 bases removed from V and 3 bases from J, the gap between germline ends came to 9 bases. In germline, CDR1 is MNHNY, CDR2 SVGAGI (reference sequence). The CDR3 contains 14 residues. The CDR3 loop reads CASSYSRNLYEQYF. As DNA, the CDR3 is TGTGCCAGCAGTTACTCTAGGAATCTCTACGAGCAGTACTTC.

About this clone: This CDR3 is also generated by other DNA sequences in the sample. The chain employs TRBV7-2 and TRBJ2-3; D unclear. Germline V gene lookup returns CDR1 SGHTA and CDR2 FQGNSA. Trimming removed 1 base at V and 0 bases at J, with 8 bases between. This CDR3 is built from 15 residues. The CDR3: CASSLVASSTDTQYF. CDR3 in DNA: TGTGCCAGCAGCTTAGTAGCATCGAGCACAGATACGCAGTATTTT.

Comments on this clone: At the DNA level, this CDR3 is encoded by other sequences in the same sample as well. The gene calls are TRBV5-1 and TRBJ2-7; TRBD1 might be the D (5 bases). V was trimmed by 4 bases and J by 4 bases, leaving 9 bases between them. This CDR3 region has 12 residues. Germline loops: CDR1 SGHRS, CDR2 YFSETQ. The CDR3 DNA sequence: TGCGCCAGCAGCCGTGACAGATACGAGCAGTACTTC. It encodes CASSRDRYEQYF.

The CDR3 here is CASSLSVPGAHSYNSPLHF. The DNA for the CDR3 is TGTGCCAGCAGTTTAAGTGTGCCCGGGGCACACTCCTATAATTCACCCCTCCACTTT. The chain employs TRBV27 and TRBJ1-6; possibly TRBD1 for D (5 bases). Trimming removed 2 bases at V and 0 bases at J, with 17 bases between. This CDR3 region has 19 residues. Germline V gives CDR1 MNHEY, CDR2 SMNVEV (reference sequence).

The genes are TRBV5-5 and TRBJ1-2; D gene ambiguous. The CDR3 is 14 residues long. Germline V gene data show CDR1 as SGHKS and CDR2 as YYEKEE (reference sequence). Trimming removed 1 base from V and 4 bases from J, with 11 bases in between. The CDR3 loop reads CASSLQQDLYGYTF. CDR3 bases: TGTGCCAGCAGCTTGCAGCAGGATCTCTATGGCTACACCTTC.

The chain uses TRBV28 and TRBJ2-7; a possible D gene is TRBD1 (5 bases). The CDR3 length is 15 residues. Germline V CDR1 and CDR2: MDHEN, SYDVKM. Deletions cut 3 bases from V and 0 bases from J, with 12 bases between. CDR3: CASSFSQVSSYEQYF. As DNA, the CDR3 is TGTGCCAGCAGTTTTTCACAGGTGAGCTCCTACGAGCAGTACTTC.

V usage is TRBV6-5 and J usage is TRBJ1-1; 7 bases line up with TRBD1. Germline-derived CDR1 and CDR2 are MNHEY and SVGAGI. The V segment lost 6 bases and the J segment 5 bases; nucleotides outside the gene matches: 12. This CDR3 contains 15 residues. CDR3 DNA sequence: TGTGCCAGCAGAGGGCAGGGGGTGTCGCGGACTGAAGCTTTCTTT. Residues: CASRGQGVSRTEAFF.

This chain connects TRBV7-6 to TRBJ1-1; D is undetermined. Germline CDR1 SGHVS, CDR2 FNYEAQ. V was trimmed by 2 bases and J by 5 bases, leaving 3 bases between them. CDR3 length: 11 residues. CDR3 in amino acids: CASSLWTEAFF. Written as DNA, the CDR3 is TGTGCCAGCAGCTTATGGACTGAAGCTTTCTTT.

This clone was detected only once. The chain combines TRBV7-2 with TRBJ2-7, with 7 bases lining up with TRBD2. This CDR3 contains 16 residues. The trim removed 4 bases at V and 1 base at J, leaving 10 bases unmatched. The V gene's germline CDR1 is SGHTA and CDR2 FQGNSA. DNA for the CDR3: TGTGCCAGCAGCTCCCGGGTGGGCGGGGGTTCCTACGAGCAGTACTTC. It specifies CASSSRVGGGSYEQYF.

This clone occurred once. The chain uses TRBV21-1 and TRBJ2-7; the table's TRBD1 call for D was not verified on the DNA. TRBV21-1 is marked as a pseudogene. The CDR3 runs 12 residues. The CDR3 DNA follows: TGTGCCAGCAGCAACGCAAGGACAGAGCAGTACTTC. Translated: CASSNARTEQYF.

CDR3 loop: CASSRDIGQTSYEQYF. The DNA of the CDR3 is TGTGCCAGCAGCCGTGACATCGGACAGACCTCCTACGAGCAGTACTTC. The chain combines TRBV5-4 with TRBJ2-7; a possible D gene is TRBD1 (6 bases). V gave up 4 bases and J gave up 0 bases, with 17 bases separating them. The CDR3 is 16 residues long. Germline-derived CDR1 and CDR2 are SGHNT and YYREEE (reference sequence).

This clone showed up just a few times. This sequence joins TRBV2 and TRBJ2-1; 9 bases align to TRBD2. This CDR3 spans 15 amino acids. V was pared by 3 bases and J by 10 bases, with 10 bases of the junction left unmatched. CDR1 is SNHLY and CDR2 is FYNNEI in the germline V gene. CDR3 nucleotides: TGTGCCAGCAGTGAGTCGGCGGGGGGGAATAGCGAGCAGTTCTTC. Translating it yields CASSESAGGNSEQFF.

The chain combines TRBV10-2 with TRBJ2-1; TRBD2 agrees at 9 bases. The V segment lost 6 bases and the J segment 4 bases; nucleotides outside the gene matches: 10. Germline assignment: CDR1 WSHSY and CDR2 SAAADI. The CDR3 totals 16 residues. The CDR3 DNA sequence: TGCGCCAGCAGGGGACATAGCGGGAGTGGGTACAATGAGCAGTTCTTC. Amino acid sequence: CASRGHSGSGYNEQFF.

CDR3 nucleotide sequence: TGTGCCAGCAGCGTAAACAGGGCGGGCTATGGCTACACCTTC. It codes for CASSVNRAGYGYTF. The V call is TRBV5-5, the J call TRBJ1-2, with D tentatively TRBD1 (6 bases). Trimming left V 4 bases short and J 4 bases short, with 14 bases between. This CDR3 is built from 14 residues. The germline V gene encodes CDR1 SGHKS and CDR2 YYEKEE (reference sequence).

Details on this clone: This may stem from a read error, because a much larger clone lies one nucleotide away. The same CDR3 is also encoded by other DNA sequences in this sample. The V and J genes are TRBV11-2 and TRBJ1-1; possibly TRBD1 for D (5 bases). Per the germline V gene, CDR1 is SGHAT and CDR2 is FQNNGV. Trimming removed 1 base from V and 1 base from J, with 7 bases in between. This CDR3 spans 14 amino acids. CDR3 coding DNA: TGTGCCAGCAGCTTAGGGGGGGAGAACACTGAAGCTTTCTTT. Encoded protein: CASSLGGENTEAFF.

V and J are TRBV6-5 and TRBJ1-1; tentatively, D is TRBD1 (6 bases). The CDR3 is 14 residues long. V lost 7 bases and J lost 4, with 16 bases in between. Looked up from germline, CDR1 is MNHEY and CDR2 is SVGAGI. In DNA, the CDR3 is TGTGCCAGCACCGGGGGGCGGTTCGGCACTGAAGCTTTCTTT. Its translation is CASTGGRFGTEAFF.